Following are 9 T cell receptor beta chains from one sample sequenced in a study of regulatory T cells in long-lasting Graves disease. To make TCR beta libraries, researchers used iRepertoire HTBI primers and Arm-PCR of CDR3 regions. From the multiplex PCR reads, TCRdb called clonotypes with MiXCR, one entry per CDR3 protein. The profile shows hundreds of thousands of distinct CDR3 sequences, 16% of them singletons. Time point meaning: newly diagnosed GD, antithyroid drugs for less than 3 months. Scientists built the TCR library using RNA that was extracted from PBMCs. Separately, the same data were catalogued under a study of T cells in Graves' hyperthyroidism and ophthalmopathy.

The source was peripheral blood mononuclear cells (PBMCs), collected at new diagnosis, from a patient treated with antithyroid drugs. The receptors were gathered from a woman under 40 with Graves disease.

At least ten counts were recorded for this clonotype. The rearrangement joins TRBV6-1 to TRBJ2-7; unclear D gene. V lost 6 bases and J lost 3, with 6 bases in between. The CDR3 is 11 amino acids. CDR1 is MNHNS and CDR2 is SASEGT in the germline V gene. The CDR3 region has the DNA TGTGCCAGCAGACTTAACTACGAGCAGTACTTC. This gives the protein CASRLNYEQYF.

This clonotype was seen ten or more times. J is TRBJ1-5 and V is TRBV7-3; D remains ambiguous. The CDR3 has 13 amino acids. Between the trimmed V and J ends, which lost 5 bases and 6 bases, there was a span of 11 bases. Germline V gene sequence: CDR1 SGHTA, CDR2 FQGTGA. The CDR3: CASSLDTGQPQHF. The CDR3 region has the DNA TGTGCCAGCAGCCTTGACACCGGTCAGCCCCAGCATTTT.

The chain carries TRBV20-1 and TRBJ1-1; a weak D match, TRBD1 (6 bases). The CDR3 extends over 13 amino acids. V lost 6 bases and J 3 bases, leaving 14 bases between the germline ends. The germline gives CDR1 DFQATT, CDR2 SNEGSKA (reference sequence). The CDR3: CSATGRIYTEAFF. The CDR3 coding sequence is TGCAGTGCAACAGGGAGAATTTACACTGAAGCTTTCTTT.

This clonotype was counted ten times or more. In DNA, the CDR3 is TGTGCCAGCAGCCGAGAAGCCGATGAGCAGTTCTTC. Translating gives CASSREADEQFF. The chain has TRBV3-1 and TRBJ2-1; D ambiguous. This CDR3 spans 12 amino acids. V lost 4 bases and J lost 8, with 9 bases in between. Germline V CDR1 and CDR2: LGHDT, YNNKEL (reference sequence).

This clonotype has only one observation. This CDR3 fails to terminate in the conserved phenylalanine or tryptophan, so it likely reflects a read error. The rearrangement uses TRBV15 and TRBJ1-1; the D is unclear. CDR1 LNHNV and CDR2 YYDKDF come from the germline V gene (reference sequence). The CDR3 is 14 amino acids. V lost 0 bases and J lost 3, with 8 bases in between. Here the CDR3 DNA reads TGTGCCACCAGCAGAGATTCTATAGACACTGAAGCTTTCTCT. This encodes CATSRDSIDTEAFS.

This clonotype was seen a handful of times. The chain joins TRBV6-2 or TRBV6-3 to TRBJ2-7; D ambiguous. V was pared by 0 bases and J by 2 bases, with 8 bases between. Germline CDR1 and CDR2: MNHEY and SVGEGT. This CDR3 is 14 amino acids long. The CDR3 nucleotides are TGTGCCAGCAGTTACTCGTCTCCGGCCTACGAGCAGTACTTC. This sequence encodes CASSYSSPAYEQYF.

Comment on this clonotype: One end of the junction does not line up with germline, which may come from a read error. The rearrangement links TRBV27 to TRBJ1-5; 10 nucleotides match TRBD1. This CDR3 contains 15 residues. Germline CDR1 and CDR2: MNHEY and SMNVEV (reference sequence). CDR3 coding DNA: TGTGCCAGCAGACGGACAGGGGGGCTTAATCCGCCCCAGCATTTT. Amino acid sequence: CASRRTGGLNPPQHF.

The chain links TRBV7-8 to TRBJ2-3, with D unresolved. Germline V gene lookup returns CDR1 SGHVS and CDR2 FQNEAQ. The CDR3 runs to 14 residues. Trimming stripped 0 bases from V and 4 bases from J, with 8 bases between. Written as DNA, the CDR3 is TGTGCCAGCAGCTTAGCATTTCAGGCAGATACGCAGTATTTT. It translates to CASSLAFQADTQYF.

V usage is TRBV28 and J usage is TRBJ2-2, with TRBD1 identical over 7 bases. With V trimmed by 7 bases and J by 2 bases, 4 bases remained unmatched. CDR3 length equals 14 residues. The germline V gene has CDR1 MDHEN and CDR2 SYDVKM. Here the CDR3 DNA reads TGTGCCAGCAACCACAGGGGCAACACCGGGGAGCTGTTTTTT. Residues: CASNHRGNTGELFF.